This T cell receptor (beta chain) came from a study of cytomegalovirus exposure and HLA in healthy donors. Broader study findings: Earlier results showed most TCR beta V segments being productive about 87% or about 30% of the time.

60 Vbeta and 13 Jbeta primers were used in PCR. Measured with immunoSEQ multiplex PCR; TCRdb has only the in-frame clones, and not every one. The table lists around 200,000 clones, roughly 79% of them singletons. Germline V lookup: CDR1 ENHRY, CDR2 SYGVKD. Trimming removed 6 bases from V and 0 bases from J; junction bases left unmatched: 1. There are 15 residues in the CDR3. In the case of this clone: Its specificity is not known.

The source material was PBMCs. The TCR comes from a male donor in good health and CMV-seronegative. The chain carries TRBV10-3 and TRBJ2-3, with 12 bases identical to TRBD2. The CDR3 nucleotides read TGTGCCATCAGGGGGACTAGCGGGAGCACAGATACGCAGTATTTT. This gives the protein CAIRGTSGSTDTQYF.